One and the same sample provided the 9 T cell receptor beta chains below, sequenced in a study of circulating tumor DNA in untreated peripheral T-cell lymphoma. Only in-frame clones appear in the TCRdb table, and some are missing; sequencing was by immunoSEQ multiplex PCR. The sample lists 6,000 to 7,500 clones; around four fifths were seen once. The sequenced material came from tumor tissue. These receptors all come from a human donor with peripheral T-cell lymphoma.

This rearrangement joins TRBV18 to TRBJ1-2; 7 nucleotides line up with TRBD1. The CDR3 is 14 amino acids. The V and J ends lost 1 base and 8 bases, in that order; junction bases with no gene match: 7. CDR1 and CDR2 (germline): KGHSH, LQKENI. CDR3 nucleotide sequence: TGTGCCAGCTCACCACAGACAGGGCGGCGCGGCTACACCTTC. It codes for CASSPQTGRRGYTF.

The chain combines TRBV30 with TRBJ1-2; 9 positions agree with TRBD1. Germline assignment: CDR1 GTSNPN and CDR2 SVGIG (reference sequence). Trimming at V came to 5 bases and at J to 5 bases, leaving 6 bases not matched to a gene. The CDR3 contains 13 residues. The CDR3: CAWQPGQGYGYTF. In nucleotides, the CDR3 is TGTGCCTGGCAACCGGGACAGGGATATGGCTACACCTTC.

This clone was picked up one time. In DNA, the CDR3 is TGTGCCAGCAGTGGGGCCGGGACAGGGCTGGGGGAGCAGTTCTTC. It yields the protein CASSGAGTGLGEQFF. The gene calls are TRBV9 and TRBJ2-1; 9 nucleotides agree with TRBD1. The J segment lost 10 bases and the V segment lost 5 bases, leaving 13 bases of the junction unmatched. This CDR3 spans 15 amino acids. CDR1 and CDR2 (germline): SGDLS, YYNGEE.

The chain uses TRBV7-7 and TRBJ1-2; 11 positions match TRBD1. V lost 6 bases to trimming and J lost 8 bases; unmatched junction nucleotides: 8. The germline V gene has CDR1 SSHAT and CDR2 FNYEAQ (reference sequence). This CDR3 contains 14 residues. The CDR3: CASRLDRGRDGYTF. DNA for the CDR3: TGTGCCAGCAGGCTGGACAGGGGGCGCGACGGCTACACCTTC.

The chain uses TRBV18 and TRBJ2-6, with D possibly being TRBD2 (5 bases). V dropped 2 bases and J dropped 2 bases, with 10 bases sitting between them. The length of the CDR3 is 16 residues. Germline V gene sequence: CDR1 KGHSH, CDR2 LQKENI. The CDR3 coding sequence is TGTGCCAGCTCACCATTCGGGGTAACTGGGGCCAACGTCCTGACTTTC. It is translated as CASSPFGVTGANVLTF.

The rearrangement uses TRBV29-1 and TRBJ2-4, with D perhaps TRBD1 or TRBD2 (5 bases each). There are 12 residues in the CDR3. Germline values: CDR1 SQVTM, CDR2 ANQGSEA. V lost 7 bases to trimming and J lost 12 bases, with 19 bases between them. In nucleotides, the CDR3 is TGCAGCGCCCCTCAAGAGGGTGGGGGTCAGTACTTC. Its protein product is CSAPQEGGGQYF. The variable domain in full, with the rest retrieved from reference TRBV29-1 and TRBJ2-4, is SAVISQKPSRDICQRGTSLTIQCQVDSQVTMMFWYRQQPGQSLTLIATANQGSEATYESGFVIDKFPISRPNLTFSTLTVSNMSPEDSSIYLCSAPQEGGGQYFGAGTRLSVL.

The J gene is TRBJ1-5, the V gene TRBV19; 8 bases align to TRBD1. Germline CDR1 reads LNHDA; CDR2 reads SQIVND (reference sequence). The V segment lost 0 bases and the J segment 12 bases; nucleotides outside the gene matches: 4. The CDR3 runs to 13 residues. This CDR3 is CASSIDQDRVQHF. The CDR3 DNA is TGTGCCAGTAGTATAGACCAGGACAGGGTCCAGCATTTT.

The chain recombines TRBV18 with TRBJ2-3, with 10 bases lining up with TRBD2. The CDR3 loop spans 16 amino acids. The J segment lost 4 bases and the V segment lost 3 bases, leaving 7 bases of the junction unmatched. Germline lookup yields CDR1 KGHSH and CDR2 LQKENI. Here the CDR3 reads CASSPRAGGPADTQYF. In DNA, the CDR3 is TGTGCCAGCTCACCGAGAGCGGGAGGGCCGGCAGATACGCAGTATTTT.

The genes are TRBV5-1 and TRBJ2-3, with 10 bases that match TRBD2. Trimming removed 4 bases from V and 5 bases from J; junction bases left unmatched: 7. Per the germline V gene, CDR1 is SGHRS and CDR2 is YFSETQ. The CDR3 spans 15 residues. This CDR3 is CASSGGTSAKDTQYF. DNA for the CDR3: TGCGCCAGCAGCGGGGGGACTAGCGCTAAAGATACGCAGTATTTT.